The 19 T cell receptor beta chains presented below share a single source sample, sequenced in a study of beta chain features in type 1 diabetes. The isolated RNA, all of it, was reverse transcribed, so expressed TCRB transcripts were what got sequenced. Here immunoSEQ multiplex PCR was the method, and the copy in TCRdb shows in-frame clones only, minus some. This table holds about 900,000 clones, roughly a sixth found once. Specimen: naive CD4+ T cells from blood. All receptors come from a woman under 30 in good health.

CDR3 region: CATLLAGGYNEQFF. The DNA for the CDR3 is TGTGCCACCCTATTAGCGGGAGGTTACAATGAGCAGTTCTTC. This chain links TRBV5-4 with TRBJ2-1; 10 bases are shared with TRBD2. The V gene's germline CDR1 is SGHNT and CDR2 YYREEE (reference sequence). V was clipped by 9 bases and J by 4 bases; unmatched bases: 7. The CDR3 has 14 residues.

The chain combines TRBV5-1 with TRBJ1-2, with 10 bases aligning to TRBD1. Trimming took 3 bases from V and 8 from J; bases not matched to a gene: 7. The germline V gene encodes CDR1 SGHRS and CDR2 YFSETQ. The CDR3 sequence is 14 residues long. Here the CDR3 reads CASSSGQGVTGYTF. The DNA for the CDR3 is TGCGCCAGCAGCTCCGGACAGGGGGTGACAGGCTACACCTTC.

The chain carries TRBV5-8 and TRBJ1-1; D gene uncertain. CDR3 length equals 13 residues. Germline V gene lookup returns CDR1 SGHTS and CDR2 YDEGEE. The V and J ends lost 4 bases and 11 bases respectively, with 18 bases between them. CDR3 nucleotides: TGTGCCAGCAGCCCAGCATCGGGAAGGGAGGCTTTCTTT. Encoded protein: CASSPASGREAFF. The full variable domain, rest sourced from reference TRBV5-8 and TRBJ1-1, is EAGVTQSPTHLIKTRGQQATLRCSPISGHTSVYWYQQALGLGLQFLLWYDEGEERNRGNFPPRFSGRQFPNYSSELNVNALELEDSALYLCASSPASGREAFFGQGTRLTVV.

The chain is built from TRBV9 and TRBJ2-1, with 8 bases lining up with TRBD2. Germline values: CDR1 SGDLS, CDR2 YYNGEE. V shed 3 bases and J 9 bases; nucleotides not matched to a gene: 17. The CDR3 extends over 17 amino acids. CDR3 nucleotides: TGTGCCAGCAGCGAATGGGCTAGCGGGCCCCCGGGGGGTGAGCAGTTCTTC. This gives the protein CASSEWASGPPGGEQFF.

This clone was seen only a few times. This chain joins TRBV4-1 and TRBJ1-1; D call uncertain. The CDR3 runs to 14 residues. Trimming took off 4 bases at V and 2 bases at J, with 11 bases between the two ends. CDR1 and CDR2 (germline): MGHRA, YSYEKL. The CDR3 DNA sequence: TGCGCCAGCAGCCCTACGCGCAGTAACACTGAAGCTTTCTTT. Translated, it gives CASSPTRSNTEAFF.

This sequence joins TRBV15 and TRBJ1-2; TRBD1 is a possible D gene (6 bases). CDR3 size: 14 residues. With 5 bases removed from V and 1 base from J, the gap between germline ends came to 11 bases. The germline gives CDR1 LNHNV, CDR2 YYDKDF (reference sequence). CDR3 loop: CATSLNRDNYGYTF. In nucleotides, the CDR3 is TGTGCCACCAGCCTTAACAGGGATAACTATGGCTACACCTTC.

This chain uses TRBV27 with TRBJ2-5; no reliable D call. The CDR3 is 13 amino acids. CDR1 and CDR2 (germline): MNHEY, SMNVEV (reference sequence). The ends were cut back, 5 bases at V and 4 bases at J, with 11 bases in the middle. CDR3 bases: TGTGCCAGCAGTCGAATGGGTCGAGAGACCCAGTACTTC. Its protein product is CASSRMGRETQYF.

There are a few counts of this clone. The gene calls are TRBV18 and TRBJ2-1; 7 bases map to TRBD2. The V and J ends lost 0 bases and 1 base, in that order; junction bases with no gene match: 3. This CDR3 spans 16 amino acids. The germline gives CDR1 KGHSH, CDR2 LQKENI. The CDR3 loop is CASSPPGRESYNEQFF. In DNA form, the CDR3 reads TGTGCCAGCTCACCACCGGGGCGGGAGTCCTACAATGAGCAGTTCTTC. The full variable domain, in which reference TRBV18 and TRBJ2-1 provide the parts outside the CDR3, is NAGVMQNPRHLVRRRGQEARLRCSPMKGHSHVYWYRQLPEEGLKFMVYLQKENIIDESGMPKERFSAEFPKEGPSILRIQQVVRGDSAAYFCASSPPGRESYNEQFFGPGTRLTVL.

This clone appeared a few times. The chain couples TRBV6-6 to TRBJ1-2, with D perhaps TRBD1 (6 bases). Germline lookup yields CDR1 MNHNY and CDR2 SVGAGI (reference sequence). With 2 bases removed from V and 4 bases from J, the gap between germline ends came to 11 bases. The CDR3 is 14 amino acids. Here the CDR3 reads CASSYKTGSYGYTF. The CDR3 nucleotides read TGTGCCAGCAGTTACAAGACAGGCAGCTATGGCTACACCTTC.

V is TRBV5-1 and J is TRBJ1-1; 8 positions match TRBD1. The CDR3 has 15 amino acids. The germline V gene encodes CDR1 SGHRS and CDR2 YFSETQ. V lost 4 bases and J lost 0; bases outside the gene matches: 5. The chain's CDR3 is CASSAGQGVNTEAFF. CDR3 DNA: TGCGCCAGCAGCGCTGGACAGGGTGTGAACACTGAAGCTTTCTTT.

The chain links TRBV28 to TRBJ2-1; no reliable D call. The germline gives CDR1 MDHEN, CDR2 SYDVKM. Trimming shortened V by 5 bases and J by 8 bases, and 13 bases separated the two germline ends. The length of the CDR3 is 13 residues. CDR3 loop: CASSPPLFDEQFF. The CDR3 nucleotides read TGTGCCAGCAGTCCCCCCCTTTTCGATGAGCAGTTCTTC.

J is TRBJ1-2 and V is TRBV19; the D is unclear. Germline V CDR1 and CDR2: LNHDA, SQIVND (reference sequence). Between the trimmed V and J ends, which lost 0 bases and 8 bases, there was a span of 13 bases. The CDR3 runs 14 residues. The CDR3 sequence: CASSIDVDHRGYTF. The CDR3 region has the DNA TGTGCCAGTAGTATAGATGTAGACCACAGAGGCTACACCTTC.

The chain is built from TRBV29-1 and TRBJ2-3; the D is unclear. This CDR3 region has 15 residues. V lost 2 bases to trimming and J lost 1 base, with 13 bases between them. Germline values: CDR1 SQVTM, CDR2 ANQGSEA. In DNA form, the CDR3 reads TGCAGCGTTGAAACTCGGAGCCCCCGCACAGATACGCAGTATTTT. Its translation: CSVETRSPRTDTQYF.

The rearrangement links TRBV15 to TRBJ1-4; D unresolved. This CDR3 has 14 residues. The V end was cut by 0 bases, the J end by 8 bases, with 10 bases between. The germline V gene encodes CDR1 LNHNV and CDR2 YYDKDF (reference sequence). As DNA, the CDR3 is TGTGCCACCAGCAGAGATACCCCCCCCGAAAAACTGTTTTTT. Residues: CATSRDTPPEKLFF.

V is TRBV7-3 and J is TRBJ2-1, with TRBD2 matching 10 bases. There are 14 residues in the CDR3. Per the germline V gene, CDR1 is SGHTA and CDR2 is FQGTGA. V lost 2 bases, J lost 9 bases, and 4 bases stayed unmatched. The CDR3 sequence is CASSLGGTSVEQFF. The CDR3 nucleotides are TGTGCCAGCAGCTTAGGGGGGACTAGCGTTGAGCAGTTCTTC.

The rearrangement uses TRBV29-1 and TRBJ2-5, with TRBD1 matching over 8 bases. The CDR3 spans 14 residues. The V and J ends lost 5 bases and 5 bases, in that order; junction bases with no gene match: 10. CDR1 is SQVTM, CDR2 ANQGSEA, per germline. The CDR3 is CSVLGTGYRETQYF. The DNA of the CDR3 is TGCAGCGTTCTAGGGACAGGATATAGGGAGACCCAGTACTTC.

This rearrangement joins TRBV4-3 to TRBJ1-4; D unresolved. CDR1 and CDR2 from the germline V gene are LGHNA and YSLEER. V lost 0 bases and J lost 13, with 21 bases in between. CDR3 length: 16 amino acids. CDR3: CASSQDLRVANEVLFF. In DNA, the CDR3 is TGCGCCAGCAGCCAAGATCTGCGAGTTGCGAATGAAGTACTGTTTTTT.

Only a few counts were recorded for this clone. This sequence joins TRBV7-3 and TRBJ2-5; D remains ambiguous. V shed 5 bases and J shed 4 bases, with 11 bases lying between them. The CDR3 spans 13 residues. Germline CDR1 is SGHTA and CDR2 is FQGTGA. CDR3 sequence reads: CASSLRAGETQYF. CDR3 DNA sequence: TGTGCCAGCAGCCTCCGGGCAGGAGAGACCCAGTACTTC.

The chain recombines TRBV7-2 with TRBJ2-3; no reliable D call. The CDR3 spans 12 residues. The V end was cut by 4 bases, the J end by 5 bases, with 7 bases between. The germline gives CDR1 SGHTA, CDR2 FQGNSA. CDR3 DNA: TGTGCCAGCAGCTCTCTTATAGATACGCAGTATTTT. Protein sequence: CASSSLIDTQYF.